This TCR beta chain was sequenced for a study of high-grade serous ovarian cancer treatment subgroups. The method was immunoSEQ multiplex PCR; TCRdb's version includes in-frame clones alone and lacks a portion of them. The table has fewer than 9,500 clones, roughly 66% seen once. Tumor samples were taken before definitive surgery or chemotherapy. CDR3 length equals 14 residues. V dropped 6 bases and J dropped 5; count of bases not matched to a gene: 4. Germline V gene lookup returns CDR1 MNHEY and CDR2 SVGAGI. Material for sequencing was tumor tissue. The TCR sequence derives from a human donor with high-grade serous ovarian cancer. The V call is TRBV6-5, the J call TRBJ2-1; TRBD2 agrees at 10 bases. The CDR3 bases are TGTGCCAGCAGACCCGGACTAGCGGACAATGAGCAGTTCTTC. This gives the protein CASRPGLADNEQFF.